This entry lists 13 T cell receptor beta chains sequenced from one sample in a study of shared clonotypes between healthy human individuals (dated by TCRdb to about 2020). CD8 naive samples consisted of CD45RO-negative cells that were positively selected for CCR7, yielding a CD45RA+CCR7+ population without TemRA cells. The library was produced with the immunoSEQ multiplex PCR assay. Held by TCRdb, this immuneACCESS table contains in-frame sequences only and omits some clones. Under half of the omission traces to an unresolved V gene where checked; the cause of the rest is unknown. A total of around 640,000 clones appear in this sample, around 96% of them only once. The ten largest clonotypes hold 0.095% to 0.13% of the sample. The sample was naive CD8+ T cells sorted from blood. Reading the label with the study, this specimen's cell subset or site is: CD45RA+CCR7+. The receptor set was obtained from a woman aged 25 to 45 in good health.

The chain couples TRBV11-2 to TRBJ2-7; 10 positions match TRBD2. This CDR3 contains 15 residues. The V gene end was trimmed by 5 bases and the J gene end by 2 bases; junction bases not matched to a gene: 6. CDR1 and CDR2 from the germline V gene are SGHAT and FQNNGV. In nucleotides, the CDR3 is TGTGCCAGCAGCCCGGGACTAGCGCCTACCTACGAGCAGTACTTC. It translates to CASSPGLAPTYEQYF.

This clone was counted a single time. The chain combines TRBV2 with TRBJ2-2, with 10 bases lining up with TRBD2. The CDR3 length is 15 residues. Per the germline V gene, CDR1 is SNHLY and CDR2 is FYNNEI. V shed 3 bases and J 3 bases; nucleotides not matched to a gene: 1. The CDR3 spells CASSEGTSDTGELFF. Written as DNA, the CDR3 is TGTGCCAGCAGTGAGGGGACTAGCGACACCGGGGAGCTGTTTTTT.

This clone showed up just once. The chain joins TRBV30 to TRBJ1-6; 8 nucleotides match TRBD1. The J segment lost 3 bases and the V segment lost 2 bases, leaving 3 bases of the junction unmatched. This CDR3 has 15 residues. Per the germline V gene, CDR1 is GTSNPN and CDR2 is SVGIG (reference sequence). The DNA for the CDR3 is TGTGCCTGGAGTCCCGGACAGGGCTATAATTCACCCCTCCACTTT. Translated: CAWSPGQGYNSPLHF. Filled out from reference TRBV30 and TRBJ1-6, the complete variable domain reads SQTIHQWPATLVQPVGSPLSLECTVEGTSNPNLYWYRQAAGRGLQLLFYSVGIGQISSEVPQNLSASRPQDRQFILSSKKLLLSDSGFYLCAWSPGQGYNSPLHFGNGTRLTVT.

CDR3 nucleotide sequence: TGTGCCAGCAGTGTCAAGGGCTCTGGAAACACCATATATTTT. As protein: CASSVKGSGNTIYF. The V gene is TRBV6-1, the J gene TRBJ1-3, with unresolved D. The germline V gene has CDR1 MNHNS and CDR2 SASEGT. The CDR3 has 14 amino acids. V was shortened by 4 bases and J by 0 bases, with 7 bases between the two germline ends.

The V and J genes are TRBV28 and TRBJ2-7, with D perhaps matching TRBD1 (6 bases). V lost 5 bases to trimming and J lost 6 bases, with 14 bases between them. From germline, CDR1 is MDHEN and CDR2 SYDVKM. The CDR3 is 13 amino acids. The CDR3 region is CASSITGMAEQYF. CDR3 DNA sequence: TGTGCCAGCAGTATAACAGGGATGGCCGAGCAGTACTTC.

The chain joins TRBV28 to TRBJ1-5, with D unresolved. Germline V gene lookup returns CDR1 MDHEN and CDR2 SYDVKM. CDR3 length: 14 residues. Between the trimmed V and J ends, which lost 5 bases and 0 bases, there was a span of 8 bases. CDR3 bases: TGTGCCAGCAGTCCCCCGTATAGCAATCAGCCCCAGCATTTT. It translates to CASSPPYSNQPQHF.

In this sample, this clone turned up once. The genes are TRBV27 and TRBJ2-3; perhaps D is TRBD1 or TRBD2 (5 bases each). The V gene lost 5 bases and the J gene lost 2 bases, with 11 bases spanning the gap. The CDR3 extends over 14 amino acids. CDR1 MNHEY and CDR2 SMNVEV come from the germline V gene (reference sequence). This chain's CDR3 is CASSHRDPTDTQYF. CDR3 sequence (DNA): TGTGCCAGCAGTCACCGGGACCCCACAGATACGCAGTATTTT.

The chain is built from TRBV15 and TRBJ2-5; 7 nucleotides match TRBD1. The V gene end was trimmed by 0 bases and the J gene end by 3 bases; junction bases not matched to a gene: 4. Germline V CDR1 and CDR2: LNHNV, YYDKDF (reference sequence). The CDR3 runs to 15 residues. This CDR3 is CATSREGQAEETQYF. Here the CDR3 DNA reads TGTGCCACCAGCAGAGAAGGACAGGCTGAAGAGACCCAGTACTTC.

The rearrangement joins TRBV13 to TRBJ2-7; D possibly corresponds to TRBD2 (7 bases). The CDR3 is 16 residues long. Between the trimmed V and J ends, which lost 4 bases and 3 bases, there was a span of 19 bases. Germline V gene sequence: CDR1 PRHDT, CDR2 FYEKMQ (reference sequence). The CDR3 reads CASSSSYNREGYEQYF. The CDR3 nucleotides read TGTGCCAGCAGCTCCTCCTACAACAGGGAGGGCTACGAGCAGTACTTC.

A note on this clone: Other DNA sequences from this sample encode an identical CDR3 as well. The V and J genes are TRBV28 and TRBJ2-2; 10 bases map to TRBD2. V lost 3 bases and J lost 1; bases outside the gene matches: 2. The germline gives CDR1 MDHEN, CDR2 SYDVKM. The CDR3 runs to 16 residues. The CDR3 region has the DNA TGTGCCAGCAGTTTCACTAGCGGGGTGAACACCGGGGAGCTGTTTTTT. Encoded protein: CASSFTSGVNTGELFF.

This clone has just a few counts. The chain carries TRBV7-9 and TRBJ2-7, with a possible D match to TRBD1 (6 bases). The CDR3 covers 14 residues. Germline V gives CDR1 SEHNR, CDR2 FQNEAQ (reference sequence). Trimming stripped 5 bases from V and 2 bases from J, with 13 bases between. The CDR3 nucleotides read TGTGCCAGCAGCGCCCGGGACACCGCCTACGAGCAGTACTTC. Translated: CASSARDTAYEQYF.

The rearrangement uses TRBV4-1 and TRBJ1-5; D perhaps matches TRBD1 (6 bases). The CDR3 contains 15 residues. The ends were cut back, 4 bases at V and 0 bases at J, with 10 bases in the middle. CDR1 and CDR2 from the germline V gene are MGHRA and YSYEKL. CDR3 region: CASSPEGGSNQPQHF. CDR3 coding DNA: TGCGCCAGCAGCCCCGAGGGGGGTAGCAATCAGCCCCAGCATTTT.

The rearrangement uses TRBV28 and TRBJ2-1; 9 bases map to TRBD2. J was trimmed by 1 base and V by 3 bases; bases with no gene match: 10. This CDR3 is built from 18 residues. The germline CDR1 and CDR2 sequences are MDHEN and SYDVKM. This CDR3 is CASSFSSGRPPSYNEQFF. DNA of the CDR3: TGTGCCAGCAGTTTTTCGAGCGGGAGGCCCCCTTCCTACAATGAGCAGTTCTTC.